One and the same sample provided the 23 T cell receptor beta chains below, sequenced in a study of CD8 T cells and mutated HIV epitopes. Single-cell cDNA was made by a method adapted from Smart-seq2 and MARS-Seq. Nested PCR used template-switch oligo forward primers and barcoded TCR alpha and beta reverse primers. TCRdb analysed the single-cell sequencing reads with MiXCR anew, one entry per CDR3 protein. In all, the sample yields some 35 distinct CDR3 sequences. The peptide culture added anti-CD28 and anti-CD49d co-stimulation, and CD69+CD137+ CD8+ T cells were sorted. What these receptors recognize is not known. The sequenced sample was CD8+ T cells from blood cultured with a non-adapted viral peptide, obtained during chronic HIV-1 infection. Documented subset: CD69+CD137+ cells after non-adapted RF10 peptide stimulation. The receptors come from a man aged 50 or older with HIV-1 infection.

Points on this clonotype: Given a far larger clone just one base away, this is likely a sequencing read error. The J gene is TRBJ2-3, the V gene TRBV4-3; D gene ambiguous. Per the germline V gene, CDR1 is LGHNA and CDR2 is YSLEER. The CDR3 sequence is 12 residues long. CDR3 sequence: CTSSKDGDTQYF. The CDR3, as DNA: TGCACCAGCAGCAAGGACGGGGATACGCAGTATTTT.

V gene TRBV6-2 or TRBV6-3 combines with J gene TRBJ2-5; D not resolved. With 4 bases removed from V and 0 bases from J, the gap between germline ends came to 12 bases. The germline V gene has CDR1 MNHEY and CDR2 SVGEGT. CDR3 length: 15 residues. Here the CDR3 reads CASSSEGRDQETQYF. CDR3 coding DNA: TGTGCCAGCAGTTCAGAAGGCCGTGACCAAGAGACCCAGTACTTC.

For this clonotype: Its ends do not fully match the called genes, so a read error is possible. This rearrangement joins TRBV7-9 to TRBJ2-3; D is uncertain. This CDR3 region has 12 residues. Looked up from germline, CDR1 is SEHNR and CDR2 is FQNEAQ (reference sequence). The CDR3 coding sequence is TGTGTCAGCAGCCAAGATGGTGATACGCAGTATTTT. As protein: CVSSQDGDTQYF.

Of note for this clonotype: Since no conserved phenylalanine or tryptophan closes the CDR3, a read error is the likely cause. This chain connects TRBV4-3 to TRBJ2-3, with D possibly matching TRBD1 (5 bases). Between the trimmed V and J ends, which lost 5 bases and 12 bases, there was a span of 27 bases. CDR1 LGHNA and CDR2 YSLEER come from the germline V gene. The CDR3 is 16 residues long. CDR3 residues: CASSSAPQGPGETQYL. In DNA, the CDR3 is TGCGCCAGCAGCTCAGCCCCCCAGGGCCCAGGAGAGACCCAGTATCTT.

With respect to this clonotype: A clone one base away is much larger, so this may be a read error. This chain uses TRBV29-1 with TRBJ2-3; TRBD2 agrees at 16 bases. Trimming took 8 bases from V and 4 from J; bases not matched to a gene: 12. CDR1 is SQVTM, CDR2 ANQGSEA, per germline. The CDR3 is 17 amino acids. The DNA of the CDR3 is TGCAGCATTGTCCTGGGGACTAGCGGGAGGGTGGCAGATACGCAGTATTTT. Translation: CSIVLGTSGRVADTQYF.

This clonotype was found a few times. This likely traces to a read error, being one base from a far larger clone. The chain links TRBV6-2 or TRBV6-3 to TRBJ2-3; D is ambiguous. Trimming cost V 4 bases and J 12 bases, with 17 bases left between them. Germline lookup yields CDR1 MNHEY and CDR2 SVGEGT. This CDR3 has 13 amino acids. Here the CDR3 DNA reads TGTGCCAGCAGTTCAGAAGGCCTTACGCCCCAGTATTTT. This codes for CASSSEGLTPQYF.

This clonotype is medium-sized (0.01 to 0.1%) within its sample. This sequence is one base from a far larger clone and is likely a read error. The CDR3 coding sequence is TGCGCCAGCAGCCCAGATGGTGATACGCAGTATTTT. This translates into CASSPDGDTQYF. The rearrangement links TRBV4-3 to TRBJ2-3; D is unclear. In germline, CDR1 is LGHNA, CDR2 YSLEER. V lost 4 bases and J lost 6, with 8 bases in between. This CDR3 comprises 12 residues.

In its sample, this clonotype was seen many times. The chain is built from TRBV29-1 and TRBJ2-3, with 16 bases lining up with TRBD2. Trimming at V came to 4 bases and at J to 4 bases, leaving 8 bases not matched to a gene. Germline CDR1 and CDR2: SQVTM and ANQGSEA. The CDR3 totals 17 residues. CDR3 DNA: TGCAGCGTTGTCCTGGGGACTAGCGGGAGGGTGGCAGATACGCAGTATTTT. This gives the protein CSVVLGTSGRVADTQYF.

This clonotype is large within its sample. The chain links TRBV11-2 to TRBJ2-7; 9 bases are a match to TRBD2. This CDR3 spans 14 amino acids. The germline V gene has CDR1 SGHAT and CDR2 FQNNGV. The trim removed 5 bases at V and 4 bases at J, leaving 6 bases unmatched. Written as DNA, the CDR3 is TGTGCCAGCAGCCCGGCTAGCGGGATTTACGAGCAGTACTTC. It translates to CASSPASGIYEQYF.

This clonotype rates as hyperexpanded. The chain joins TRBV7-9 to TRBJ2-5; D unclear. This CDR3 spans 14 amino acids. V dropped 1 base and J dropped 7 bases, with 13 bases sitting between them. Per germline, CDR1 SEHNR and CDR2 FQNEAQ (reference sequence). The CDR3 protein is CASSLEGDRGTQYF. The CDR3 DNA reads as TGTGCCAGCAGCTTAGAGGGCGACCGAGGGACCCAGTACTTC.

The chain couples TRBV4-3 to TRBJ2-3; possibly TRBD1 or TRBD2 for D (5 bases each). This CDR3 is 12 amino acids long. Germline V gene lookup returns CDR1 LGHNA and CDR2 YSLEER. With 5 bases removed from V and 6 bases from J, the gap between germline ends came to 9 bases. The chain's CDR3 is CASSSEGDTQYF. CDR3 nucleotides: TGCGCCAGCAGCTCAGAGGGGGATACGCAGTATTTT.

This clonotype was seen many times. A read error is likely, as this CDR3 ends without the conserved phenylalanine or tryptophan. The DNA is omitted, as the CDR3 cannot be located on it reliably, and the CDR3 follows TCRdb's listing. The CDR3 sequence is CASSPAPQ. The chain joins TRBV4-3 to TRBJ2-3; the table's D gene call, TRBD1, was not cross checked with the DNA. The germline V gene encodes CDR1 LGHNA and CDR2 YSLEER. Counting both end residues, the CDR3 totals 8 amino acids.

This clonotype is judged large. V is TRBV6-2 or TRBV6-3 and J is TRBJ1-5; no definite D call. V lost 4 bases and J 9 bases, leaving 13 bases between the germline ends. The CDR3 sequence is 13 residues long. Germline V gives CDR1 MNHEY, CDR2 SVGEGT. The CDR3 DNA is TGTGCCAGCAGTTCAGAAGGCCTTACGCCCCAGCATTTT. It yields the protein CASSSEGLTPQHF.

This clonotype is categorized as medium-sized. The gene calls are TRBV30 and TRBJ1-2; TRBD1 is a possible D gene (5 bases). There are 10 residues in the CDR3. The germline CDR1 and CDR2 sequences are GTSNPN and SVGIG (reference sequence). Between the trimmed V and J ends, which lost 7 bases and 10 bases, there was a span of 13 bases. The CDR3 DNA sequence: TGTGCCTCTCTCCAGGGTTCCTACACCTTC. It translates to CASLQGSYTF.

In its sample, this clonotype is hyperexpanded. The J gene is TRBJ1-3, the V gene TRBV9, with 7 bases matching TRBD1. Losses at the gene ends were 4 bases for V and 3 bases for J; bases not matched to a gene: 7. Germline V CDR1 and CDR2: SGDLS, YYNGEE. This CDR3 comprises 15 residues. CDR3: CASSPTGEDGNTIYF. In DNA, the CDR3 is TGTGCCAGCAGCCCAACAGGGGAGGATGGAAACACCATATATTTT.

This clonotype is classed as large. This chain joins TRBV4-1 and TRBJ2-7; possible D gene TRBD2, 5 bases. This CDR3 has 15 amino acids. The germline V gene has CDR1 MGHRA and CDR2 YSYEKL. Trimming removed 3 bases from V and 0 bases from J, with 12 bases in between. The CDR3 region is CASSQTSGSSYEQYF. CDR3 bases: TGCGCCAGCAGCCAGACTTCTGGGAGCTCCTACGAGCAGTACTTC.

Note on this clonotype: A far larger clone lies a single base away; this is likely a read error. The CDR3 protein is CASSQASGSSYEQYF. CDR3 nucleotide sequence: TGCGCCAGCAGCCAGGCTTCTGGGAGCTCCTACGAGCAGTACTTC. The chain links TRBV4-1 to TRBJ2-5; a possible D gene is TRBD2 (5 bases). Matching the DNA end better, TRBJ2-7 makes the J call doubtful. Germline CDR1 reads MGHRA; CDR2 reads YSYEKL. The CDR3 runs 15 residues.

This clonotype is termed hyperexpanded. The V and J genes are TRBV4-3 and TRBJ2-3; tentatively, D is TRBD1 (5 bases). With the DNA end fitting TRBJ2-5 better, the J assignment may be wrong. Germline V gene lookup returns CDR1 LGHNA and CDR2 YSLEER. The CDR3 is 16 residues long. The DNA for the CDR3 is TGCGCCAGCAGCCCAGCCCCCCAGGGCCCAGGAGAGACCCAGTACTTC. Its protein product is CASSPAPQGPGETQYF.

This clonotype appeared a single time. This likely reflects a read error, since a far larger clone is one base away. The chain couples TRBV4-3 to TRBJ2-3; D gene ambiguous. CDR1 is LGHNA, CDR2 YSLEER, per germline. Trimming cost V 8 bases and J 6 bases, with 12 bases left between them. The CDR3 contains 12 residues. For the CDR3, the DNA is TGCGCCAGCGGCAAGGACGGGGATACGCAGTATTTT. It encodes CASGKDGDTQYF.

By share, this clonotype counts as medium-sized. This rearrangement joins TRBV4-1 to TRBJ2-7, with D perhaps given as TRBD1 or TRBD2 (6 bases each). V shed 1 base and J shed 4 bases, with 14 bases lying between them. Per germline, CDR1 MGHRA and CDR2 YSYEKL. There are 15 residues in the CDR3. For the CDR3, the DNA is TGCGCCAGCAGCCAAGTTTCGGGGGCCACATACGAGCAGTACTTC. As protein: CASSQVSGATYEQYF.

Within the sample, this clonotype is hyperexpanded. The rearrangement links TRBV4-1 to TRBJ2-3; D is undetermined. V lost 5 bases, J lost 6 bases, and 9 bases lay in between. CDR1 and CDR2 from the germline V gene are MGHRA and YSYEKL. This CDR3 comprises 12 residues. This chain's CDR3 is CASSKDGDTQYF. The CDR3 DNA follows: TGCGCCAGCAGCAAGGACGGGGATACGCAGTATTTT.

Regarding this clonotype: The CDR3 carries no conserved terminal phenylalanine or tryptophan, so it likely arises from a read error. The chain has TRBV4-1 and TRBJ2-3, with D unresolved. The CDR3 spans 12 residues. CDR1 MGHRA and CDR2 YSYEKL come from the germline V gene. The CDR3, as DNA: TGCGCCAGCAGCCAGGATGGTGATATGCAGTATCTT. It is translated as CASSQDGDMQYL.

This sequence joins TRBV11-2 and TRBJ2-3; 9 nucleotides line up with TRBD2. The germline gives CDR1 SGHAT, CDR2 FQNNGV. Trimming took 5 bases from V and 3 from J; bases not matched to a gene: 6. The CDR3 runs to 15 residues. This chain's CDR3 is CASSPASGKTDTQYF. CDR3 bases: TGTGCCAGCAGCCCGGCTAGCGGGAAAACAGATACGCAGTATTTT. Based on the CDR3 plus reference TRBV11-2 and TRBJ2-3, the full variable domain is EAGVAQSPRYKIIEKRQSVAFWCNPISGHATLYWYQQILGQGPKLLIQFQNNGVVDDSQLPKDRFSAERLKGVDSTLKIQPAKLEDSAVYLCASSPASGKTDTQYFGPGTRLTVL.